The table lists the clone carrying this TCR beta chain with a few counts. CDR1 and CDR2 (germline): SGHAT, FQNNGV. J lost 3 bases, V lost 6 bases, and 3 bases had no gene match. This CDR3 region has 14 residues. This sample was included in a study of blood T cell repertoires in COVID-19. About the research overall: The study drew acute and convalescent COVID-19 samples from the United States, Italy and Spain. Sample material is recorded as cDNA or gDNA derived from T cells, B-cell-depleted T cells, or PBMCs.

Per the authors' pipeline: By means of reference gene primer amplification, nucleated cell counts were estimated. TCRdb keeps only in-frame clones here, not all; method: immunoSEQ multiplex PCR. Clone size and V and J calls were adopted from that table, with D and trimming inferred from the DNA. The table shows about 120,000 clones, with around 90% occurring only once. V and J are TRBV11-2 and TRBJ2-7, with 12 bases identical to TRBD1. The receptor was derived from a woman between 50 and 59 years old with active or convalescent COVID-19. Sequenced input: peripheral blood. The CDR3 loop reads CASRGQGAGYEQYF. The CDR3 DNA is TGTGCCAGCAGGGGACAGGGGGCGGGCTACGAGCAGTACTTC.